A single sample gave rise to the 12 T cell receptor beta chains below, sequenced in a study of immune characterization of retroperitoneal liposarcoma. MiXCR, applied by TCRdb to the PCR reads, yields one record per CDR3 protein. Among roughly 7,000 distinct CDR3 sequences listed, around 30% were seen once. The specimen sequenced was blood. These receptors were collected from a male donor with retroperitoneal liposarcoma.

V usage is TRBV23-1 and J usage is TRBJ1-2; no clear D. TRBV23-1 is sorted into the ORF group, with uncertain function. V gave up 2 bases and J gave up 7 bases, with 14 bases separating them. This CDR3 comprises 14 residues. The CDR3 sequence: CASSQDGPVGGYTF. CDR3 DNA sequence: TGCGCCAGCAGTCAAGACGGCCCGGTTGGTGGCTACACCTTC.

Turning to this clonotype: A read error is likely, as this CDR3 ends without the conserved phenylalanine or tryptophan. Because the CDR3's place on the DNA is in doubt, the DNA is left out and the CDR3 is given as listed by TCRdb. The chain carries TRBV6-1 and TRBJ2-1; the table's D call, TRBD1, was not checked against the DNA. The CDR3 has 16 residues if both end residues are counted. Germline V gene data show CDR1 as MNHNS and CDR2 as SASEGT. Here the CDR3 reads CASSEWGRDYEQYFGA.

This clonotype was observed at least ten times. V usage is TRBV4-1 and J usage is TRBJ2-1, with a possible D match to TRBD2 (6 bases). The germline V gene encodes CDR1 MGHRA and CDR2 YSYEKL. CDR3 length: 14 residues. The V and J ends lost 4 bases and 6 bases respectively, with 13 bases between them. For the CDR3, the DNA is TGCGCCAGCAGCCGGACGGGAGTCGGCAATGAGCAGTTCTTC. Encoded protein: CASSRTGVGNEQFF.

This clonotype appeared many times. This chain uses TRBV7-2 with TRBJ2-1, with 10 bases matching TRBD2. Trimming took 2 bases from V and 1 from J; bases not matched to a gene: 11. This CDR3 has 19 residues. Per the germline V gene, CDR1 is SGHTA and CDR2 is FQGNSA. This CDR3 is CASSLPSHGTSESYNEQFF. CDR3 coding DNA: TGTGCCAGCAGCTTACCCTCCCATGGGACTAGCGAGTCCTACAATGAGCAGTTCTTC. The full variable domain, in which reference TRBV7-2 and TRBJ2-1 provide the parts outside the CDR3, is GAGVSQSPSNKVTEKGKDVELRCDPISGHTALYWYRQSLGQGLEFLIYFQGNSAPDKSGLPSDRFSAERTGGSVSTLTIQRTQQEDSAVYLCASSLPSHGTSESYNEQFFGPGTRLTVL.

The chain links TRBV5-1 to TRBJ2-3; 9 positions match TRBD1. The CDR3 loop spans 16 amino acids. Trimming cost V 6 bases and J 2 bases; bases outside gene matches: 10. Germline CDR1 SGHRS, CDR2 YFSETQ. This CDR3 reads CASTRQGQGDTDTQYF. The DNA for the CDR3 is TGCGCCAGCACCCGTCAGGGACAGGGAGACACAGATACGCAGTATTTT.

By share, this clonotype counts as large. The chain carries TRBV12-3 or TRBV12-4 and TRBJ2-1, with 7 bases matching TRBD1. The tail of the sequence fits TRBJ2-7 better, so the J call may be wrong. The CDR3 runs 16 residues. CDR3 nucleotide sequence: TGTGCCAGCAGCCCGACGGACAGGTCATCCTACAATGAGCAGTACTTC. This translates into CASSPTDRSSYNEQYF.

This clonotype was detected many times. V gene TRBV4-3 combines with J gene TRBJ1-2; D possibly corresponds to TRBD1 (5 bases). V lost 3 bases and J 8 bases, leaving 19 bases between the germline ends. CDR3 length: 15 residues. CDR1 and CDR2 from the germline V gene are LGHNA and YSLEER. CDR3 DNA sequence: TGCGCCAGCAGCCAGGGGTTACAGGTTCCGCTAGGCTACACCTTC. Its translation: CASSQGLQVPLGYTF.

There are a few counts of this clonotype. The V and J genes are TRBV6-1 and TRBJ2-1; 7 nucleotides line up with TRBD2. Germline V CDR1 and CDR2: MNHNS, SASEGT. Trimming cost V 2 bases and J 7 bases; bases outside gene matches: 14. The CDR3 sequence is 17 residues long. The CDR3 nucleotides read TGTGCCAGCAGTGAATACTGGCGGGAGACGGGGCAGAATGAGCAGTTCTTC. The encoded protein is CASSEYWRETGQNEQFF.

This clonotype appeared many times. The V and J genes are TRBV11-1 and TRBJ2-5, with a weak D call TRBD2 (6 bases). Looked up from germline, CDR1 is SGHAT and CDR2 is FQDESV (reference sequence). CDR3 length: 15 amino acids. The ends were cut back, 6 bases at V and 5 bases at J, with 19 bases in the middle. This CDR3 reads CASRLGRGARETQYF. CDR3 coding DNA: TGTGCCAGCAGATTGGGACGCGGGGCGCGGGAGACCCAGTACTTC.

The J gene is TRBJ1-1, the V gene TRBV7-6; 7 nucleotides agree with TRBD1. From germline, CDR1 is SGHVS and CDR2 FNYEAQ. V lost 7 bases to trimming and J lost 5 bases; unmatched junction nucleotides: 7. This CDR3 spans 13 amino acids. CDR3 sequence: CASTGQRGTEAFF. In nucleotides, the CDR3 is TGTGCCAGCACGGGACAGAGGGGGACTGAAGCTTTCTTT. The variable domain in full, completed from reference TRBV7-6 and TRBJ1-1, reads GAGVSQSPRYKVTKRGQDVALRCDPISGHVSLYWYRQALGQGPEFLTYFNYEAQQDKSGLPNDRFSAERPEGSISTLTIQRTEQRDSAMYRCASTGQRGTEAFFGQGTRLTVV.

This clonotype was counted a few times. The chain combines TRBV7-2 with TRBJ2-1; the match to TRBD2 covers 8 bases. The V and J ends lost 3 bases and 10 bases, in that order; junction bases with no gene match: 8. Germline CDR1 reads SGHTA; CDR2 reads FQGNSA. The CDR3 runs to 14 residues. The CDR3 loop is CASSLTSVTYEQFF. The CDR3 nucleotides read TGTGCCAGCAGCTTGACTAGCGTCACCTACGAGCAGTTCTTC.

The V and J genes are TRBV27 and TRBJ1-3, with D perhaps matching TRBD1 (5 bases). With 2 bases removed from V and 0 bases from J, the gap between germline ends came to 11 bases. The CDR3 is made up of 16 amino acids. CDR1 MNHEY and CDR2 SMNVEV come from the germline V gene (reference sequence). The DNA of the CDR3 is TGTGCCAGCAGTTTAAAATCAGGGTACTCTGGAAACACCATATATTTT. Its protein is CASSLKSGYSGNTIYF.